Below are 13 T cell receptor beta chains sequenced from a single sample in a study of follicular helper T cells after annual influenza vaccination. Time point of the sample: 2014-2015 season, pre-vaccination. Sequenced by immunoSEQ multiplex PCR; TCRdb stores in-frame clones only, minus some. The repertoire consists of 25,000 to 35,000 clones, with around 80% occurring once and the leading ten covering about 1.2%. The specimen comprised CXCR5+ CD38- circulating T follicular helper cells from blood, sampled on the day of influenza vaccination. Indicated subset: circulating Tfh, non-naive CD4+CXCR5+PD-1+ (ICOS+CD38+ or ICOS-CD38-). The receptors come from an adult who received the influenza vaccine.

This rearrangement joins TRBV10-2 to TRBJ2-2, with TRBD2 identical over 13 bases. J was trimmed by 6 bases and V by 6 bases; bases with no gene match: 1. The CDR3 spans 14 residues. Germline V gene data show CDR1 as WSHSY and CDR2 as SAAADI. The CDR3 sequence is CASRTSGGAGELFF. CDR3 coding DNA: TGCGCCAGCAGAACTAGCGGGGGGGCCGGGGAGCTGTTTTTT.

V usage is TRBV18 and J usage is TRBJ2-3; unclear D gene. This CDR3 is built from 14 residues. V dropped 2 bases and J dropped 1 base, with 7 bases sitting between them. The germline V gene has CDR1 KGHSH and CDR2 LQKENI. The CDR3 nucleotides are TGTGCCAGCTCACCAGAGCAGGGCACAGATACGCAGTATTTT. Encoded protein: CASSPEQGTDTQYF. Filled out from reference TRBV18 and TRBJ2-3, the complete variable domain reads NAGVMQNPRHLVRRRGQEARLRCSPMKGHSHVYWYRQLPEEGLKFMVYLQKENIIDESGMPKERFSAEFPKEGPSILRIQQVVRGDSAAYFCASSPEQGTDTQYFGPGTRLTVL.

V and J are TRBV9 and TRBJ1-2; TRBD1 matches 7 bases. Germline V CDR1 and CDR2: SGDLS, YYNGEE. This CDR3 region has 12 residues. With 3 bases clipped from V and 4 bases from J, the junction kept 0 bases outside the gene matches. DNA for the CDR3: TGTGCCAGCAGCGGGACAGGCTATGGCTACACCTTC. Encoded protein: CASSGTGYGYTF.

The V gene is TRBV7-2, the J gene TRBJ1-2; 9 positions match TRBD1. Germline V gene data show CDR1 as SGHTA and CDR2 as FQGNSA. J was trimmed by 8 bases and V by 5 bases; bases with no gene match: 9. CDR3 length equals 14 residues. The DNA for the CDR3 is TGTGCCAGCAGCAATTACAGGGGGCTCGACGGCTACACCTTC. Amino acid sequence: CASSNYRGLDGYTF.

The CDR3 here is CASSLAAGTGYGYTF. The CDR3 coding sequence is TGTGCCAGCAGCTTAGCCGCCGGGACAGGGTATGGCTACACCTTC. The chain has TRBV7-9 and TRBJ1-2; the match to TRBD1 covers 9 bases. From germline, CDR1 is SEHNR and CDR2 FQNEAQ (reference sequence). V lost 0 bases, J lost 5 bases, and 4 bases stayed unmatched. This CDR3 has 15 residues.

The chain carries TRBV5-6 and TRBJ1-3, with a tentative D call TRBD1 (6 bases). The ends were cut back, 3 bases at V and 4 bases at J, with 11 bases in the middle. This CDR3 is 14 amino acids long. The germline V gene encodes CDR1 SGHDT and CDR2 YYEEEE. The CDR3 loop is CASSWDMSGNTIYF. Here the CDR3 DNA reads TGTGCCAGCAGCTGGGACATGTCCGGAAACACCATATATTTT. The full variable domain, rest sourced from reference TRBV5-6 and TRBJ1-3, is DAGVTQSPTHLIKTRGQQVTLRCSPKSGHDTVSWYQQALGQGPQFIFQYYEEEERQRGNFPDRFSGHQFPNYSSELNVNALLLGDSALYLCASSWDMSGNTIYFGEGSWLTVV.

This chain connects TRBV27 to TRBJ1-1, with D possibly TRBD1 on 5 matching bases. Per the germline V gene, CDR1 is MNHEY and CDR2 is SMNVEV (reference sequence). The length of the CDR3 is 13 residues. Trimming pared 6 bases from V and 5 bases from J, leaving 13 bases between. This CDR3 reads CASSINGGTEAFF. Written as DNA, the CDR3 is TGTGCCAGCAGCATAAACGGGGGGACTGAAGCTTTCTTT.

This clone was observed a single time. The CDR3 DNA reads TGTGCCGTCAAGGGGGACAGGTTCAACTCTAATGAAAAACTGTTTTTT. This codes for CAVKGDRFNSNEKLFF. V gene TRBV6-6 combines with J gene TRBJ1-4, with TRBD1 identical over 8 bases. Trimming removed 11 bases from V and 3 bases from J; junction bases left unmatched: 14. The CDR3 extends over 16 amino acids. The germline CDR1 and CDR2 sequences are MNHNY and SVGAGI (reference sequence).

The genes are TRBV19 and TRBJ1-3; possible D gene TRBD1, 6 bases. The V gene lost 6 bases and the J gene lost 1 base, with 16 bases spanning the gap. CDR1 and CDR2 from the germline V gene are LNHDA and SQIVND (reference sequence). CDR3 size: 16 residues. In DNA form, the CDR3 reads TGTGCCAGTAGGTCGCAGGGGTTGGAATCTGGAAACACCATATATTTT. It codes for CASRSQGLESGNTIYF. The variable domain in full, with the rest retrieved from reference TRBV19 and TRBJ1-3, is DGGITQSPKYLFRKEGQNVTLSCEQNLNHDAMYWYRQDPGQGLRLIYYSQIVNDFQKGDIAEGYSVSREKKESFPLTVTSAQKNPTAFYLCASRSQGLESGNTIYFGEGSWLTVV.

This clone appeared once. The chain joins TRBV7-6 to TRBJ2-7; D might be TRBD1 (6 bases). Germline V gene data show CDR1 as SGHVS and CDR2 as FNYEAQ. V was cut by 4 bases and J by 4 bases, with 11 bases left in between. CDR3 length: 13 residues. The CDR3 protein is CASSSVGGYEQYF. DNA for the CDR3: TGTGCCAGCAGCTCCGTAGGGGGTTACGAGCAGTACTTC.

The CDR3 sequence: CASSPAGDPDTQYF. The CDR3 DNA follows: TGTGCCAGCTCACCAGCGGGAGACCCAGATACGCAGTATTTT. The V call is TRBV18, the J call TRBJ2-3; TRBD2 matches at 7 bases. Germline V lookup: CDR1 KGHSH, CDR2 LQKENI. V lost 2 bases, J lost 4 bases, and 3 bases stayed unmatched. CDR3 length: 14 residues.

This sequence joins TRBV29-1 and TRBJ1-5; TRBD1 is a possible D gene (6 bases). The CDR3 sequence is 13 residues long. V was clipped by 3 bases and J by 5 bases, with 11 bases between them. CDR1 and CDR2 (germline): SQVTM, ANQGSEA. In DNA form, the CDR3 reads TGCAGCGTTGAGGCGGGGGCAGATCAGCCCCAGCATTTT. Its translation is CSVEAGADQPQHF.

The chain carries TRBV11-3 and TRBJ2-7, with TRBD1 identical over 9 bases. V lost 5 bases to trimming and J lost 3 bases; unmatched junction nucleotides: 8. Per the germline V gene, CDR1 is SGHNT and CDR2 is YENEEA. This CDR3 has 15 amino acids. The CDR3 DNA sequence: TGTGCCAGCAGCGAAGAACAGGGGGCGGGCTACGAGCAGTACTTC. Its protein is CASSEEQGAGYEQYF.